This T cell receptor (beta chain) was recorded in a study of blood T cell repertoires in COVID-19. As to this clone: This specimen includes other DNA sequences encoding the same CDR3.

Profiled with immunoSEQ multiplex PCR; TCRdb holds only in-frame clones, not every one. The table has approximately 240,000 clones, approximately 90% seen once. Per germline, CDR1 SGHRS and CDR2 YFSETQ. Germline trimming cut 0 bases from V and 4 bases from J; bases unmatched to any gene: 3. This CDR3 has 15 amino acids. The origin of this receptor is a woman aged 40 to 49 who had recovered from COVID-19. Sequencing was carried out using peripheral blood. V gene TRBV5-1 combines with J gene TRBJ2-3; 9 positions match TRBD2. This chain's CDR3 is CASSLAAGGPDTQYF. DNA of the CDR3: TGCGCCAGCAGCTTGGCGGCGGGAGGGCCAGATACGCAGTATTTT.